Listed below are T cell receptor beta chains from one sample, sequenced in a study of regulatory T cells in long-lasting Graves disease. MiXCR was run by TCRdb on the multiplex PCR reads, yielding one entry per CDR3 protein. The table has 400,000 to 500,000 distinct CDR3 sequences, under 15% seen once. The same data also went into a second study, on T cells in Graves' hyperthyroidism and ophthalmopathy.

This material consisted of peripheral blood mononuclear cells (PBMCs), taken at new diagnosis, from a patient treated with antithyroid drugs. The receptors were sampled from a woman younger than 45 with Graves disease. CDR3s include the opening cysteine and the closing phenylalanine or tryptophan. The D gene is left open where the match is weak. Not all rows give a size; the values are once, few, many and, for expanded clones, a class.

J | size | D | V | CDR3 | DNA
TRBJ1-5 | many | TRBD1 | TRBV24-1 | CATTRRGGQDNQPQHF | TGTGCCACCACTCGCCGCGGGGGACAGGACAATCAGCCCCAGCATTTT
TRBJ2-5 | many | TRBD2 | TRBV3-1 | CASTRSGRVETQYF | TGTGCCAGCACTCGCAGCGGGAGGGTTGAGACCCAGTACTTC
TRBJ2-1 | - | TRBD2 | TRBV20-1 | CSAEPGLGFYNEQFF | TGCAGTGCAGAACCGGGACTAGGTTTCTACAATGAGCAGTTCTTC
TRBJ2-7 | - | - | TRBV6-1 | CASLGELTYEQYF | TGTGCCAGCTTGGGAGAGTTGACCTACGAGCAGTACTTC
TRBJ2-2 | many | TRBD2 | TRBV3-1 | CASSQRTSGRAVTGELFF | TGTGCCAGCAGCCAACGGACTAGCGGGAGGGCCGTCACCGGGGAGCTGTTTTTT
TRBJ1-5 | many | TRBD1 | TRBV27 | CASSLRGQNGNQPQHF | TGTGCCAGCAGTTTAAGGGGGCAGAATGGCAATCAGCCCCAGCATTTT
TRBJ1-2 | few | - | TRBV11-1 | CASSLGADRNGYTF | TGTGCCAGCAGCTTGGGAGCCGACAGAAATGGCTACACCTTC
TRBJ2-3 | many | - | TRBV7-8 | CASSLDRGSGTDTQYF | TGTGCCAGCAGCTTAGATAGGGGGAGTGGGACAGATACGCAGTATTTT
TRBJ2-7 | many | TRBD1 | TRBV5-8 | CASSLDRGTDEQYF | TGTGCCAGCAGCTTGGACAGGGGTACCGACGAGCAGTACTTC
TRBJ2-3 | many | - | TRBV11-3 | CASSLGLTDTQYF | TGTGCCAGCAGCTTGGGACTTACAGATACGCAGTATTTT
TRBJ2-1 | many | - | TRBV28 | CASRGLGLINEQFF | TGTGCCAGCAGGGGATTGGGACTTATCAATGAGCAGTTCTTC
TRBJ1-1 | - | - | TRBV29-1 | CSVEDLGGAAEAFF | TGCAGCGTTGAAGATTTGGGGGGTGCCGCTGAAGCTTTCTTT
TRBJ2-4 | - | - | TRBV20-1 | CSARRPGQNIQYF | TGCAGTGCTAGAAGGCCCGGCCAAAACATTCAGTACTTC
TRBJ2-2 | - | TRBD2 | TRBV7-9 | CASSSSGLGHTGELFF | TGTGCCAGCAGCTCCTCGGGACTAGGCCACACCGGGGAGCTGTTTTTT
TRBJ1-1 | - | - | TRBV6-9 | CASSYLENTEAFF | TGTGCCAGCAGTTATTTGGAGAACACTGAAGCTTTCTTT